The 18 T cell receptor beta chains listed next were all sequenced from one sample in a study of T cell changes during pregnancy in multiple sclerosis (dated by TCRdb to between 2018 and 2020). The method was the immunoSEQ multiplex PCR assay. This is the immuneACCESS table as TCRdb keeps it, with only in-frame sequences that have V and J called. A part of the clones is gone; compared with another copy, unresolved V genes explain less than half, and the rest is unexplained. This sample lists around 100,000 clones; roughly 92% were detected once. Roughly 0.93% of the sample is in the top ten clones. The sample here was peripheral blood, taken after pregnancy. The receptors come from a female donor with multiple sclerosis, enrolled in a pregnancy study.

The CDR3 reads CASRSNYAGIPYEQYF. The CDR3 DNA follows: TGTGCCAGCAGATCGAACTACGCCGGGATCCCCTACGAGCAGTACTTC. The rearrangement uses TRBV6-4 and TRBJ2-7; perhaps TRBD2 as D (5 bases). V was shortened by 6 bases and J by 2 bases, with 20 bases between the two germline ends. There are 16 residues in the CDR3. Germline V gene sequence: CDR1 MRHNA, CDR2 SNTAGT.

The CDR3 DNA is TGTGCCATCAGCAGGACTAGCGGGGAGTCCTACGAGCAGTACTTC. Its protein product is CAISRTSGESYEQYF. The V and J genes are TRBV10-3 and TRBJ2-7, with 12 bases identical to TRBD2. Trimming took 6 bases from V and 1 from J; bases not matched to a gene: 4. This CDR3 has 15 amino acids. Germline V lookup: CDR1 ENHRY, CDR2 SYGVKD.

The V call is TRBV28, the J call TRBJ2-7; TRBD2 agrees at 8 bases. The CDR3 loop spans 14 amino acids. Germline-derived CDR1 and CDR2 are MDHEN and SYDVKM. Germline trimming cut 1 base from V and 6 bases from J; bases unmatched to any gene: 5. The CDR3 DNA reads as TGTGCCAGCAGTTTATTGCTGACTAGCGTCGAGCAGTACTTC. Translation: CASSLLLTSVEQYF.

The chain combines TRBV7-9 with TRBJ2-7, with D tentatively TRBD2 (5 bases). V was shortened by 5 bases and J by 2 bases, with 19 bases between the two germline ends. Germline values: CDR1 SEHNR, CDR2 FQNEAQ (reference sequence). The CDR3 is made up of 16 amino acids. CDR3 amino acids: CASSPLTGGGAYEQYF. In DNA form, the CDR3 reads TGTGCCAGCAGCCCCCTGACTGGCGGAGGAGCCTACGAGCAGTACTTC.

The V gene is TRBV30, the J gene TRBJ2-1; no definite D call. Per the germline V gene, CDR1 is GTSNPN and CDR2 is SVGIG (reference sequence). The CDR3 length is 10 residues. Trimming left V 5 bases short and J 9 bases short, with 8 bases between. This CDR3 is CAWGGPEQFF. The CDR3 DNA sequence: TGTGCCTGGGGCGGTCCTGAGCAGTTCTTC.

This clone was detected only once. The chain uses TRBV29-1 and TRBJ1-1; D is possibly TRBD1 (6 bases). Per germline, CDR1 SQVTM and CDR2 ANQGSEA. Trimming left V 4 bases short and J 1 base short, with 16 bases between. The CDR3 is made up of 15 amino acids. The CDR3, as DNA: TGCAGCGTTGCTGGACAGTTAAGTCGGAACACTGAAGCTTTCTTT. As protein: CSVAGQLSRNTEAFF. The complete variable domain, with remaining parts taken from reference TRBV29-1 and TRBJ1-1, reads SAVISQKPSRDICQRGTSLTIQCQVDSQVTMMFWYRQQPGQSLTLIATANQGSEATYESGFVIDKFPISRPNLTFSTLTVSNMSPEDSSIYLCSVAGQLSRNTEAFFGQGTRLTVV.

This clone occurred once. The gene calls are TRBV2 and TRBJ2-2; 9 positions match TRBD2. With V trimmed by 6 bases and J by 8 bases, 7 bases remained unmatched. This CDR3 contains 14 residues. CDR1 and CDR2 (germline): SNHLY, FYNNEI. For the CDR3, the DNA is TGTGCCAGCAGCTCGGGACTAGCTAAGGGGGAGCTGTTTTTT. Its protein product is CASSSGLAKGELFF.

The V and J genes are TRBV15 and TRBJ2-1; 7 positions match TRBD1. CDR3 length: 17 residues. With 0 bases clipped from V and 4 bases from J, the junction kept 9 bases outside the gene matches. The V gene's germline CDR1 is LNHNV and CDR2 YYDKDF (reference sequence). The CDR3 coding sequence is TGTGCCACCAGCAGAGATGGCACGACAGGGATTTACAATGAGCAGTTCTTC. It specifies CATSRDGTTGIYNEQFF.

V gene TRBV19 combines with J gene TRBJ1-6; tentatively, D is TRBD1 (6 bases). This CDR3 has 14 amino acids. Germline CDR1 LNHDA, CDR2 SQIVND (reference sequence). Trimming left V 5 bases short and J 7 bases short, with 12 bases between. DNA for the CDR3: TGTGCCAGTAGTTTCCCAGGGGTGAATTCACCCCTCCACTTT. Protein sequence: CASSFPGVNSPLHF.

This clone was counted once. The chain has TRBV2 and TRBJ1-1, with D possibly matching TRBD1 (5 bases). Trimming removed 5 bases at V and 1 base at J, with 8 bases between. The CDR3 is 13 residues long. Germline V lookup: CDR1 SNHLY, CDR2 FYNNEI. The CDR3 spells CASSPQENTEAFF. The CDR3, as DNA: TGTGCCAGCAGTCCACAGGAGAACACTGAAGCTTTCTTT.

This chain connects TRBV11-2 to TRBJ2-3, with D perhaps matching TRBD1 (6 bases). Germline V CDR1 and CDR2: SGHAT, FQNNGV. The CDR3 is made up of 12 amino acids. The germline V and J ends were trimmed by 4 bases and 6 bases, with 8 bases remaining between them. CDR3: CASSSDRDTQYF. The CDR3 DNA is TGTGCCAGCAGCTCCGACAGGGATACGCAGTATTTT.

J is TRBJ2-5 and V is TRBV5-4, with unresolved D. CDR3 size: 13 residues. Germline V gene data show CDR1 as SGHNT and CDR2 as YYREEE (reference sequence). The V and J ends lost 4 bases and 3 bases respectively, with 10 bases between them. The CDR3 coding sequence is TGTGCCAGCAGCCAGCTAGGAGAAGAGACCCAGTACTTC. Translated, it gives CASSQLGEETQYF.

The rearrangement uses TRBV11-2 and TRBJ2-5; D perhaps matches TRBD2 (5 bases). CDR1 and CDR2 from the germline V gene are SGHAT and FQNNGV. Trimming cost V 4 bases and J 5 bases, with 17 bases left between them. The CDR3 is 15 amino acids. The CDR3 bases are TGTGCCAGCAGCTCAAGCGGAACGCAAACGGAGACCCAGTACTTC. Its translation is CASSSSGTQTETQYF.

The chain combines TRBV10-1 with TRBJ2-5; TRBD2 agrees at 9 bases. This CDR3 is 17 amino acids long. Germline V CDR1 and CDR2: WNHNN, SYGVQD (reference sequence). With 6 bases clipped from V and 5 bases from J, the junction kept 16 bases outside the gene matches. DNA for the CDR3: TGCGCCAGCAGCGAAGGGTCTAGCGGGATGGGGGGGGAGACCCAGTACTTC. Protein: CASSEGSSGMGGETQYF.

The chain combines TRBV5-1 with TRBJ2-7; 8 nucleotides line up with TRBD1. The CDR3 runs 18 residues. V lost 0 bases, J lost 1 base, and 12 bases stayed unmatched. Germline-derived CDR1 and CDR2 are SGHRS and YFSETQ. CDR3 protein: CASSLGLLGRGPSYEQYF. In DNA, the CDR3 is TGCGCCAGCAGCTTGGGACTATTGGGCAGGGGGCCTTCCTACGAGCAGTACTTC.

V is TRBV7-9 and J is TRBJ2-7, with 9 bases fitting TRBD1. CDR3 length: 17 amino acids. V lost 3 bases and J lost 4; bases outside the gene matches: 13. CDR1 and CDR2 (germline): SEHNR, FQNEAQ (reference sequence). This chain's CDR3 is CASSFEQGAGPKYEQYF. CDR3 DNA sequence: TGTGCCAGCAGCTTCGAACAGGGGGCAGGACCCAAATACGAGCAGTACTTC.

The chain links TRBV2 to TRBJ1-5, with 8 bases fitting TRBD1. V shed 9 bases, J shed 1 base, and the junction held 2 bases outside the gene matches. Germline CDR1 SNHLY, CDR2 FYNNEI. The length of the CDR3 is 13 residues. The CDR3 reads CASDRGSNQPQHF. For the CDR3, the DNA is TGTGCCAGTGACAGGGGAAGCAATCAGCCCCAGCATTTT. The full variable domain, with the rest looked up from reference TRBV2 and TRBJ1-5, is EPEVTQTPSHQVTQMGQEVILRCVPISNHLYFYWYRQILGQKVEFLVSFYNNEISEKSEIFDDQFSVERPDGSNFTLKIRSTKLEDSAMYFCASDRGSNQPQHFGDGTRLSIL.

The chain recombines TRBV19 with TRBJ2-3; 12 bases are a match to TRBD2. Germline CDR1 is LNHDA and CDR2 is SQIVND (reference sequence). J gave up 6 bases and V 1 base, and 8 bases lay outside the gene matches. This CDR3 contains 17 residues. The CDR3 sequence: CASSIGGTSGSGDTQYF. CDR3 in DNA: TGTGCCAGTAGTATAGGAGGGACTAGCGGGTCTGGGGATACGCAGTATTTT.